Listed here are 19 T cell receptor beta chains from one sample, sequenced in a study of OX40 agonist ivuxolimab in advanced cancers. The assay was immunoSEQ multiplex PCR, and TCRdb's table has in-frame clones only and misses some. The top ten hold approximately 15% of the sample, which has 50,000 to 60,000 clones, around 87% seen once. The sample in question was CD4+ or CD8+ T cells sorted from blood, obtained in a trial of the OX40 agonist ivuxolimab. The receptors stem from an adult with an advanced solid tumor such as melanoma, head and neck, liver or kidney cancer.

This clone was picked up a small number of times. This chain uses TRBV5-6 with TRBJ2-5; D is uncertain. The CDR3 covers 16 residues. V was pared by 4 bases and J by 1 base, with 17 bases between. Germline CDR1 is SGHDT and CDR2 is YYEEEE. The CDR3 nucleotides are TGTGCCAGCAGCCCCCCCCCGCGCCAACTCCAAGAGACCCAGTACTTC. Translating gives CASSPPPRQLQETQYF.

This clone was detected only a few times. This chain joins TRBV28 and TRBJ2-7, with TRBD1 matching over 7 bases. The CDR3 consists of 16 residues. Trimming cost V 2 bases and J 2 bases; bases outside gene matches: 9. The V gene's germline CDR1 is MDHEN and CDR2 SYDVKM. The CDR3 is CASSLVFTGTAYEQYF. In nucleotides, the CDR3 is TGTGCCAGCAGTTTAGTTTTCACCGGGACAGCCTACGAGCAGTACTTC.

This rearrangement joins TRBV6-1 to TRBJ2-7; the match to TRBD2 covers 9 bases. With V trimmed by 8 bases and J by 5 bases, 13 bases remained unmatched. The CDR3 consists of 15 residues. CDR1 MNHNS and CDR2 SASEGT come from the germline V gene. DNA of the CDR3: TGTGCCAGCCTGGCGGGAGGGCGTGGGCGTGACGAGCAGTACTTC. Residues: CASLAGGRGRDEQYF.

This clone appeared once. V gene TRBV27 combines with J gene TRBJ1-2, with 9 bases fitting TRBD1. This CDR3 has 14 residues. Germline values: CDR1 MNHEY, CDR2 SMNVEV (reference sequence). V shed 5 bases, J shed 7 bases, and the junction held 8 bases outside the gene matches. The CDR3 DNA reads TGTGCCAGCAGTCAAGCCCGGGACAGGGCTGGCTACACCTTC. Translating it yields CASSQARDRAGYTF.

The chain combines TRBV2 with TRBJ1-1; no definite D call. Trimming cost V 10 bases and J 0 bases, with 15 bases left between them. CDR3 length: 14 amino acids. Germline CDR1 SNHLY, CDR2 FYNNEI. CDR3 DNA sequence: TGTGCCACAAGACGGGAAGCCTTGAACACTGAAGCTTTCTTT. It is translated as CATRREALNTEAFF.

The V call is TRBV28, the J call TRBJ2-4; the D gene is possibly TRBD2 (6 bases). CDR3 length equals 16 residues. The germline gives CDR1 MDHEN, CDR2 SYDVKM. Trimming cost V 8 bases and J 0 bases, with 17 bases left between them. CDR3 DNA sequence: TGTGCCAGCTTCTCCAGGAGGGTTTCAGCCAAAAACATTCAGTACTTC. Translating it yields CASFSRRVSAKNIQYF.

The chain carries TRBV5-4 and TRBJ2-5; possible D gene TRBD2, 5 bases. The CDR3 is 15 residues long. Germline V gene sequence: CDR1 SGHNT, CDR2 YYREEE (reference sequence). The V end was cut by 5 bases, the J end by 3 bases, with 17 bases between. The CDR3 protein is CASSNVLGQEETQYF. The CDR3 DNA is TGTGCCAGCAGTAACGTACTAGGTCAGGAAGAGACCCAGTACTTC.

The rearrangement uses TRBV28 and TRBJ1-3, with 8 bases that match TRBD1. The CDR3 spans 14 residues. Germline CDR1 MDHEN, CDR2 SYDVKM. V shed 5 bases, J shed 5 bases, and the junction held 5 bases outside the gene matches. The CDR3 sequence is CASSRGQGRNTIYF. CDR3 bases: TGTGCCAGCAGTCGAGGACAGGGAAGAAACACCATATATTTT.

The chain employs TRBV27 and TRBJ2-3, with unresolved D. V was trimmed by 6 bases and J by 6 bases, leaving 10 bases between them. Germline CDR1 is MNHEY and CDR2 is SMNVEV (reference sequence). The CDR3 length is 12 residues. The CDR3 DNA is TGTGCCAGCAGCCGAGTCGGGGATACGCAGTATTTT. It specifies CASSRVGDTQYF.

J is TRBJ2-3 and V is TRBV28, with TRBD2 matching 11 bases. Germline CDR1 is MDHEN and CDR2 is SYDVKM. V was pared by 3 bases and J by 9 bases, with 11 bases of the junction left unmatched. The length of the CDR3 is 16 residues. The DNA of the CDR3 is TGTGCCAGCAGTTTCGCCGGGACTAGCGGTTCTCAAACGCAGTATTTT. Protein product: CASSFAGTSGSQTQYF.

This clone came up a few times. The chain carries TRBV2 and TRBJ2-5, with 11 bases lining up with TRBD1. The CDR3 is made up of 14 amino acids. After removal of 6 bases from V and 4 bases from J, the junction contained 4 bases not matched to a gene. Germline loops: CDR1 SNHLY, CDR2 FYNNEI. The CDR3 reads CASSWDRGGETQYF. CDR3 bases: TGTGCCAGCAGCTGGGACAGGGGGGGAGAGACCCAGTACTTC.

V usage is TRBV18 and J usage is TRBJ2-3; 9 bases map to TRBD1. Per the germline V gene, CDR1 is KGHSH and CDR2 is LQKENI. This CDR3 comprises 17 residues. With 0 bases clipped from V and 0 bases from J, the junction kept 4 bases outside the gene matches. Here the CDR3 reads CASSPPRGTGSTDTQYF. The DNA for the CDR3 is TGTGCCAGCTCACCACCCAGGGGGACAGGGAGCACAGATACGCAGTATTTT.

In this sample, this clone turned up a few times. The chain is built from TRBV29-1 and TRBJ2-7; 8 nucleotides line up with TRBD2. V lost 6 bases, J lost 1 base, and 5 bases stayed unmatched. The CDR3 is 13 amino acids. Germline V gene sequence: CDR1 SQVTM, CDR2 ANQGSEA. The CDR3 reads CSVSAGESYEQYF. CDR3 sequence (DNA): TGCAGCGTCTCAGCGGGAGAGTCCTACGAGCAGTACTTC.

V usage is TRBV2 and J usage is TRBJ2-2; 8 nucleotides agree with TRBD2. The V segment lost 9 bases and the J segment 6 bases; nucleotides outside the gene matches: 12. CDR3 length: 15 residues. Germline-derived CDR1 and CDR2 are SNHLY and FYNNEI. The DNA for the CDR3 is TGTGCCAGTAACCCGGGACTAGGTCTGCCCGGGGAGCTGTTTTTT. Translating gives CASNPGLGLPGELFF.

The chain couples TRBV19 to TRBJ1-2, with TRBD1 as a possible D gene (5 bases). V lost 5 bases and J 5 bases, leaving 15 bases between the germline ends. Germline V gives CDR1 LNHDA, CDR2 SQIVND (reference sequence). The CDR3 spans 14 residues. The CDR3 DNA reads as TGTGCCAGTAGTCTCACAGGCAGAGAATATGGCTACACCTTC. It encodes CASSLTGREYGYTF.

This sequence joins TRBV7-3 and TRBJ1-1, with a weak D call TRBD1 (5 bases). In germline, CDR1 is SGHTA, CDR2 FQGTGA. Trimming shortened V by 1 base and J by 3 bases, and 9 bases separated the two germline ends. The CDR3 is 14 residues long. CDR3 loop: CASSLIGGDTEAFF. CDR3 sequence (DNA): TGTGCCAGCAGCTTAATCGGGGGAGACACTGAAGCTTTCTTT.

The V gene is TRBV28, the J gene TRBJ1-2; D gene uncertain. The CDR3 runs to 12 residues. Trimming took off 6 bases at V and 5 bases at J, with 10 bases between the two ends. Germline V CDR1 and CDR2: MDHEN, SYDVKM. The CDR3 loop reads CASSRYSYGYTF. The CDR3 DNA reads TGTGCCAGCAGCCGGTACAGTTATGGCTACACCTTC.

In DNA, the CDR3 is TGTGCCAGCAGTTTATGGGACCTAGCGGTAGCCAAAAACATTCAGTACTTC. The encoded protein is CASSLWDLAVAKNIQYF. The J gene is TRBJ2-4, the V gene TRBV28; TRBD2 matches at 7 bases. The CDR3 is 17 residues long. V lost 0 bases to trimming and J lost 0 bases; unmatched junction nucleotides: 5. Per germline, CDR1 MDHEN and CDR2 SYDVKM.

In regard to this clone: The DNA is left out, because the CDR3 cannot be placed on it with certainty; the CDR3 is given as TCRdb lists it. This chain links TRBV4-1 with TRBJ2-7; the table's D call TRBD2 went unverified against the DNA. Per germline, CDR1 MGHRA and CDR2 YSYEKL. The length of the CDR3 is 14 amino acids, counting both ends. The CDR3: CASSTSGGYHEQYF.